This is a list of T cell receptor beta chains from one sample in a study of blood T cell repertoires in COVID-19. Sequenced by immunoSEQ multiplex PCR; TCRdb stores in-frame clones only, minus some. This table holds about 290,000 clones, roughly 89% found once. The sample consisted of peripheral blood. The receptor source for this set is a woman aged 25 to 39 with COVID-19, enrolled during active disease. Both conserved end residues are part of each CDR3. The order of the fields is clone size, J gene, V gene, D gene, CDR3 DNA, CDR3 protein. A D gene is named only where the DNA matches it firmly. Clone size is not always given. Where it is, it says once, few, many or a class for expanded clones.

size: NA
J: TRBJ2-7
V: TRBV7-8
D: NA
DNA: TGTGCCAGCAGCTTAGCAAGGGAGTACTCCTACGAGCAGTACTTC
CDR3: CASSLAREYSYEQYF

size: once
J: TRBJ1-4
V: TRBV28
D: NA
DNA: TGTGCCAGCAGTTTTGTAGGGGTGGCTGAAAAACTGTTTTTT
CDR3: CASSFVGVAEKLFF

size: NA
J: TRBJ2-1
V: TRBV9
D: NA
DNA: TGTGCCAGCAGCGCCCTGACAGGCTCCTACAATGAGCAGTTCTTC
CDR3: CASSALTGSYNEQFF

size: NA
J: TRBJ2-3
V: TRBV2
D: TRBD2
DNA: TGTGCCAGCAGTGACGGGGGGGCGAGGGGAGATACGCAGTATTTT
CDR3: CASSDGGARGDTQYF

size: NA
J: TRBJ1-3
V: TRBV19
D: NA
DNA: TGTGCCAGTAGTTCGGGACATGGAAACACCATATATTTT
CDR3: CASSSGHGNTIYF

size: NA
J: TRBJ1-2
V: TRBV7-9
D: NA
DNA: TGTGCCAGCAGCTTATCCCAGGCACCGAATCCCGAAACCTATGGCTACACCTTC
CDR3: CASSLSQAPNPETYGYTF

size: NA
J: TRBJ1-1
V: TRBV10-3
D: NA
DNA: TGTGCCATCAGTGAGTCGCGGGACGGTACTGAAGCTTTCTTT
CDR3: CAISESRDGTEAFF

size: NA
J: TRBJ1-1
V: TRBV19
D: TRBD1
DNA: TGTGCCAGTATCAATACAGGGGCCGGATCGACTGAAGCTTTCTTT
CDR3: CASINTGAGSTEAFF

size: NA
J: TRBJ2-7
V: TRBV27
D: TRBD2
DNA: TGTGCCAGCAGTTGGGGGGGTCCCTACGAGCAGTACTTC
CDR3: CASSWGGPYEQYF

size: NA
J: TRBJ2-5
V: TRBV15
D: NA
DNA: TGTGCCACCAGCAGAGCCTTGGGCTGGACCCAGTACTTC
CDR3: CATSRALGWTQYF

size: NA
J: TRBJ2-7
V: TRBV12-5
D: NA
DNA: TGTGCTAGTGGGATACAGGGAAGCTCCTACGAGCAGTACTTC
CDR3: CASGIQGSSYEQYF

size: few
J: TRBJ1-5
V: TRBV15
D: NA
DNA: TGTGCCACCAGCATCAACACCCTTAATCAGCCCCAGCATTTT
CDR3: CATSINTLNQPQHF

size: NA
J: TRBJ2-1
V: TRBV28
D: TRBD2
DNA: TGTGCCAGCAGAGGCGGACTAGCGGCCCCCAATGAGCAGTTCTTC
CDR3: CASRGGLAAPNEQFF

size: NA
J: TRBJ2-3
V: TRBV2
D: NA
DNA: TGTGCCAGCAGGGGACTCTCAACCGATACGCAGTATTTT
CDR3: CASRGLSTDTQYF

size: NA
J: TRBJ1-2
V: TRBV5-1
D: TRBD1
DNA: TGCGCCAGCAGCTTGACCTTAGACAGGGGGGCGTATGGCTACACCTTC
CDR3: CASSLTLDRGAYGYTF

size: NA
J: TRBJ1-3
V: TRBV14
D: NA
DNA: TGTGCCAGCAGCCCAAGCATTACTGGAAACACCATATATTTT
CDR3: CASSPSITGNTIYF